This T cell receptor (beta chain) was observed in a study of T cell responses to AZD1222 COVID-19 vaccine. Using immunoSEQ multiplex PCR, the repertoire was profiled, and TCRdb retains in-frame clones only, with some absent. Among 100,000 to 150,000 clones listed, 90% to 95% were seen once. This CDR3 spans 16 amino acids. With V trimmed by 6 bases and J by 3 bases, 12 bases remained unmatched. Germline CDR1 reads SGDLS; CDR2 reads YYNGEE. This chain connects TRBV9 to TRBJ2-1; TRBD1 aligns across 7 bases. The clonotype originates from an adult in good health. The specimen comprised peripheral blood, sampled on day 0 of AZD1222 vaccination. The CDR3 bases are TGTGCCAGCAATTCGCCGATACAGGGGAGCTACAATGAGCAGTTCTTC. It translates to CASNSPIQGSYNEQFF.